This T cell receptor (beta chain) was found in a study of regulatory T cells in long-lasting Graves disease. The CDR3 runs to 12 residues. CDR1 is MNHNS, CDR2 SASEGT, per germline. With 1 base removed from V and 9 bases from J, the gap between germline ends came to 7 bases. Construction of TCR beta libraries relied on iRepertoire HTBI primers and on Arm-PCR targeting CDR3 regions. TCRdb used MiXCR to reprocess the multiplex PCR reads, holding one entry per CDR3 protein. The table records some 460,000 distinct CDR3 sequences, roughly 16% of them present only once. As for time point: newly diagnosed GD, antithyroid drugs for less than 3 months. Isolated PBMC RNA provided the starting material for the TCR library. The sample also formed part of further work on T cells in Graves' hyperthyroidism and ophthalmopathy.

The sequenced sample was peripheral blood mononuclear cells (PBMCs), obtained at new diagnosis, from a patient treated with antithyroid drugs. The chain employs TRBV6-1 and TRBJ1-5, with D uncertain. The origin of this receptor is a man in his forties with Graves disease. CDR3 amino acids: CASSEGYMPQHF. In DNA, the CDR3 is TGTGCCAGCAGTGAAGGCTATATGCCCCAGCATTTT.